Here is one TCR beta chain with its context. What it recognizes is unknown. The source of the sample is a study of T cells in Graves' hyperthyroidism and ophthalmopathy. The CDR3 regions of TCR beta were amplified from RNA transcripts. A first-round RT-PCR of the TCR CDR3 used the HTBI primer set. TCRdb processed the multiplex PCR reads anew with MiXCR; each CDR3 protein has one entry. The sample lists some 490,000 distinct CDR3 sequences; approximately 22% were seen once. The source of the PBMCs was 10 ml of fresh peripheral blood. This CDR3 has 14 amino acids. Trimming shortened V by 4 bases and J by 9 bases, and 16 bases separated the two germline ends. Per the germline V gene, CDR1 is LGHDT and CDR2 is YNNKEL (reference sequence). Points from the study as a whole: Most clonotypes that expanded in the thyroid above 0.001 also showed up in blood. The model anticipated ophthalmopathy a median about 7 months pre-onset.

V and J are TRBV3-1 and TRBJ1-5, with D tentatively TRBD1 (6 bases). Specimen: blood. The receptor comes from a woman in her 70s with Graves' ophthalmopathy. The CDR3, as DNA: TGTGCCAGCAGCCCGACAGGTCAGATTGGGCCCCAGCATTTT. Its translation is CASSPTGQIGPQHF.